This entry features one T cell receptor (beta chain) sequence. What it binds is not known. TCRdb's table, derived via immunoSEQ multiplex PCR, lists solely in-frame clones and lacks some. The sample consists of under 1,100,000 clones, 60% to 80% of them appearing once. The entry originates in a study of shared clonotypes between healthy human individuals. General study results and limits: Shared clonotypes across all four donors exceeded non-shared ones in generation probability.

CDR3 length equals 15 residues. With V trimmed by 6 bases and J by 8 bases, 15 bases remained unmatched. CDR1 is MDHEN, CDR2 SYDVKM, per germline. The chain links TRBV28 to TRBJ1-2; 7 bases agree with TRBD1. The clonotype comes from a man aged 18-30 years in good health. Specimen: memory CD4+ T cells sorted from blood. Regarding subset: CD45RA-negative fraction. This chain's CDR3 is CASREQGSNPRGYTF. CDR3 DNA: TGTGCCAGCAGGGAACAGGGGTCTAACCCGCGGGGCTACACCTTC.